Listed here are 29 T cell receptor beta chains from one sample, sequenced in a study of identical twins. TCRdb re-called the 5' RACE reads with MiXCR, one entry per CDR3 protein. The top ten hold roughly 12% of the sample, which has 420,000 or so distinct CDR3 sequences, roughly 20% seen once. The sequenced sample was naive T cells sorted from blood. The source is a man in his fifties or sixties in good health.

This clonotype showed up many times. This sequence joins TRBV18 and TRBJ2-3; D remains unclear. The CDR3 contains 13 residues. Per the germline V gene, CDR1 is KGHSH and CDR2 is LQKENI. V lost 8 bases to trimming and J lost 5 bases, with 14 bases between them. In DNA form, the CDR3 reads TGTGCCAGCCAACGTAGCCGCCAAGATACGCAGTATTTT. Its translation is CASQRSRQDTQYF.

In this sample, this clonotype turned up a few times. This chain uses TRBV7-2 with TRBJ1-1; D is unclear. CDR3 size: 13 residues. With 8 bases removed from V and 6 bases from J, the gap between germline ends came to 16 bases. The germline V gene has CDR1 SGHTA and CDR2 FQGNSA. The CDR3 sequence: CASGARVRSEAFF. CDR3 bases: TGTGCCAGCGGCGCCCGGGTCCGTTCTGAAGCTTTCTTT.

The chain links TRBV15 to TRBJ2-1, with no clear D. This CDR3 has 15 residues. The V end lost 0 bases, the J end lost 0 bases, and 6 bases lay between the germline ends. The germline CDR1 and CDR2 sequences are LNHNV and YYDKDF (reference sequence). The CDR3: CATSRDVGSYNEQFF. CDR3 DNA: TGTGCCACCAGCAGAGATGTTGGCTCCTACAATGAGCAGTTCTTC.

This clonotype was seen more than once but under ten times. The chain joins TRBV5-1 to TRBJ1-2, with 8 nucleotides matching TRBD1. The junction had 8 bases not matched to a gene; V was cut back by 0 bases and J by 10 bases. This CDR3 comprises 14 residues. Germline loops: CDR1 SGHRS, CDR2 YFSETQ. CDR3 DNA sequence: TGCGCCAGCAGCTTGGACAGGGGGGCGAAGGACTACACCTTC. Translation: CASSLDRGAKDYTF.

The V call is TRBV7-6, the J call TRBJ2-2, with D perhaps TRBD1 (7 bases). Trimming removed 0 bases at V and 1 base at J, with 9 bases between. The CDR3 spans 16 residues. Germline V gene sequence: CDR1 SGHVS, CDR2 FNYEAQ. The CDR3 protein is CASSLAQGGNTGELFF. The DNA of the CDR3 is TGTGCCAGCAGCTTAGCGCAGGGGGGGAACACCGGGGAGCTGTTTTTT. Full variable domain (missing parts from reference TRBV7-6 and TRBJ2-2): GAGVSQSPRYKVTKRGQDVALRCDPISGHVSLYWYRQALGQGPEFLTYFNYEAQQDKSGLPNDRFSAERPEGSISTLTIQRTEQRDSAMYRCASSLAQGGNTGELFFGEGSRLTVL.

Many counts were recorded for this clonotype. The chain carries TRBV7-2 and TRBJ2-5; the D is unclear. Germline CDR1 SGHTA, CDR2 FQGNSA. V lost 3 bases to trimming and J lost 0 bases, with 14 bases between them. CDR3 length: 16 amino acids. CDR3 region: CASSFILPRYQETQYF. DNA for the CDR3: TGTGCCAGCAGCTTCATCCTTCCTAGGTACCAAGAGACCCAGTACTTC.

This chain connects TRBV4-1 to TRBJ2-1; 9 bases match TRBD2. The V and J ends lost 0 bases and 0 bases, in that order; junction bases with no gene match: 6. This CDR3 is 18 amino acids long. From germline, CDR1 is MGHRA and CDR2 YSYEKL. CDR3 amino acids: CASSQDRGAGGSYNEQFF. CDR3 DNA: TGCGCCAGCAGCCAAGATAGGGGAGCGGGGGGCTCCTACAATGAGCAGTTCTTC.

This clonotype was picked up a small number of times. This chain uses TRBV20-1 with TRBJ2-7, with D maybe TRBD2 (5 bases). The CDR3 totals 16 residues. The germline V and J ends were trimmed by 0 bases and 6 bases, with 21 bases remaining between them. CDR1 is DFQATT, CDR2 SNEGSKA, per germline (reference sequence). The CDR3 protein is CSARDNRRQTLLEQYF. CDR3 nucleotide sequence: TGCAGTGCTAGAGACAACCGGAGGCAGACCCTTCTCGAGCAGTACTTC.

The rearrangement links TRBV7-2 to TRBJ2-1; the D gene is possibly TRBD2 (6 bases). Germline V gene lookup returns CDR1 SGHTA and CDR2 FQGNSA. With 6 bases removed from V and 8 bases from J, the gap between germline ends came to 23 bases. The CDR3 sequence is 16 residues long. The CDR3 spells CASRRRGGLSGDEQFF. The CDR3 DNA is TGTGCCAGCAGGCGGAGGGGCGGCCTTTCGGGGGATGAGCAGTTCTTC.

This clonotype was seen more than once but under ten times. This chain joins TRBV6-1 and TRBJ2-7; no definite D call. Germline V gene lookup returns CDR1 MNHNS and CDR2 SASEGT. There are 15 residues in the CDR3. V lost 4 bases, J lost 0 bases, and 13 bases lay in between. The CDR3 region is CASSADPSGSYEQYF. CDR3 DNA sequence: TGTGCCAGCAGTGCAGATCCTTCAGGCTCCTACGAGCAGTACTTC.

This clonotype was seen only a few times. This chain joins TRBV5-5 and TRBJ2-1; 12 positions match TRBD2. The CDR3 spans 17 residues. The junction had 4 bases not matched to a gene; V was cut back by 0 bases and J by 3 bases. Germline assignment: CDR1 SGHKS and CDR2 YYEKEE (reference sequence). CDR3: CASSLVATSGSYNEQFF. In DNA, the CDR3 is TGTGCCAGCAGCTTGGTGGCGACTAGCGGGAGCTACAATGAGCAGTTCTTC.

CDR3 DNA: TGTGCCAGCAGCCCTCGTGCAGTTTCAGATACGCAGTATTTT. Encoded protein: CASSPRAVSDTQYF. The genes are TRBV9 and TRBJ2-3; D is undetermined. V was clipped by 4 bases and J by 4 bases, with 13 bases between them. This CDR3 contains 14 residues. Germline V gene data show CDR1 as SGDLS and CDR2 as YYNGEE.

CDR3 amino acids: CASNHGGNSYNEQFF. In DNA, the CDR3 is TGTGCCAGCAACCATGGGGGAAACTCCTACAATGAGCAGTTCTTC. This chain joins TRBV7-9 and TRBJ2-1, with D tentatively TRBD1 or TRBD2 (5 bases each). Germline CDR1 SEHNR, CDR2 FQNEAQ (reference sequence). Trimming took 7 bases from V and 0 from J, leaving 13 bases between them. The CDR3 loop spans 15 amino acids.

This clonotype was counted at least ten times. This sequence joins TRBV3-1 and TRBJ1-1, with 11 bases that match TRBD1. In germline, CDR1 is LGHDT, CDR2 YNNKEL (reference sequence). The CDR3 has 14 amino acids. The V segment lost 7 bases and the J segment 6 bases; nucleotides outside the gene matches: 7. The CDR3 DNA sequence: TGTGCCAGCACCCGGGGGACAGGGGGGGCTGAAGCTTTCTTT. This encodes CASTRGTGGAEAFF.

The sample holds many counts of this clonotype. The V and J genes are TRBV28 and TRBJ1-5, with D possibly being TRBD1 (6 bases). CDR3 length: 14 residues. The germline V gene has CDR1 MDHEN and CDR2 SYDVKM. V was shortened by 6 bases and J by 3 bases, with 12 bases between the two germline ends. This chain's CDR3 is CASRDRRFNQPQHF. DNA of the CDR3: TGTGCCAGCAGGGACAGACGGTTCAATCAGCCCCAGCATTTT.

This clonotype occurred a few times. The chain combines TRBV4-3 with TRBJ2-5; no definite D call. V lost 8 bases and J lost 5, with 12 bases in between. Germline values: CDR1 LGHNA, CDR2 YSLEER. This CDR3 is built from 12 residues. CDR3 loop: CASSVNGETQYF. Here the CDR3 DNA reads TGCGCCAGCTCTGTCAACGGGGAGACCCAGTACTTC.

This clonotype has only a few counts. This chain links TRBV6-2 or TRBV6-3 with TRBJ2-1; 8 positions agree with TRBD2. Germline V gene data show CDR1 as MNHEY and CDR2 as SVGEGT. The CDR3 has 16 amino acids. J lost 4 bases, V lost 0 bases, and 5 bases had no gene match. This CDR3 reads CASSYSHQRGYNEQFF. CDR3 nucleotides: TGTGCCAGCAGTTACTCGCATCAGCGGGGGTACAATGAGCAGTTCTTC.

This chain joins TRBV20-1 and TRBJ2-7; 9 bases line up with TRBD1. The CDR3 length is 13 residues. The germline V gene has CDR1 DFQATT and CDR2 SNEGSKA (reference sequence). The trim removed 3 bases at V and 5 bases at J, leaving 5 bases unmatched. CDR3 DNA sequence: TGCAGTGCTAGGGGACAGGGCATAGACGAGCAGTACTTC. Residues: CSARGQGIDEQYF.

This clonotype has at least ten counts. This chain joins TRBV29-1 and TRBJ1-1, with TRBD1 matching over 7 bases. J gave up 7 bases and V 5 bases, and 4 bases lay outside the gene matches. Per germline, CDR1 SQVTM and CDR2 ANQGSEA. This CDR3 contains 11 residues. CDR3 coding DNA: TGCAGCGTTACAACAGGGGATGAAGCTTTCTTT. Protein: CSVTTGDEAFF.

This clonotype has a count of ten or more. V usage is TRBV9 and J usage is TRBJ2-7; D gene ambiguous. V lost 4 bases and J lost 0, with 14 bases in between. Germline CDR1 and CDR2: SGDLS and YYNGEE. The CDR3 length is 15 residues. CDR3 nucleotides: TGTGCCAGCAGCCCCCGCACGGATAGCTCCTACGAGCAGTACTTC. Translating gives CASSPRTDSSYEQYF. Together with reference TRBV9 and TRBJ2-7, the CDR3 gives the full variable domain: DSGVTQTPKHLITATGQRVTLRCSPRSGDLSVYWYQQSLDQGLQFLIQYYNGEERAKGNILERFSAQQFPDLHSELNLSSLELGDSALYFCASSPRTDSSYEQYFGPGTRLTVT.

The chain carries TRBV28 and TRBJ2-3; 11 bases align to TRBD2. The CDR3 extends over 17 amino acids. Germline V gene data show CDR1 as MDHEN and CDR2 as SYDVKM. Trimming cost V 1 base and J 3 bases; bases outside gene matches: 6. The CDR3: CASSLSLAGVQTDTQYF. The CDR3 coding sequence is TGTGCCAGCAGTTTATCACTAGCGGGAGTTCAAACAGATACGCAGTATTTT.

This clonotype came up many times. The rearrangement uses TRBV12-3 or TRBV12-4 and TRBJ1-1; D is perhaps TRBD1 (5 bases). This CDR3 is 14 amino acids long. V lost 5 bases to trimming and J lost 4 bases, with 14 bases between them. CDR3 nucleotide sequence: TGTGCCAGCAGTACCGACAGTGTGGCCACTGAAGCTTTCTTT. The encoded protein is CASSTDSVATEAFF.

This clonotype was picked up many times. The chain recombines TRBV29-1 with TRBJ2-3; D gene ambiguous. The CDR3 contains 12 residues. The V and J ends lost 7 bases and 5 bases respectively, with 13 bases between them. Germline CDR1 is SQVTM and CDR2 is ANQGSEA. The CDR3 region is CSESPGGDTQYF. The CDR3 DNA is TGCAGCGAATCACCGGGCGGAGATACGCAGTATTTT.

This clonotype was picked up a small number of times. The V and J genes are TRBV6-5 and TRBJ2-3; D gene ambiguous. This CDR3 contains 13 residues. Germline-derived CDR1 and CDR2 are MNHEY and SVGAGI. Trimming cost V 4 bases and J 3 bases, with 8 bases left between them. In nucleotides, the CDR3 is TGTGCCAGCAGTTCGGGCCAAACAGATACGCAGTATTTT. Protein product: CASSSGQTDTQYF.

This clonotype was picked up a small number of times. The chain uses TRBV10-3 and TRBJ1-4; no clear D. The germline V gene encodes CDR1 ENHRY and CDR2 SYGVKD. With 0 bases removed from V and 0 bases from J, the gap between germline ends came to 8 bases. The CDR3 is 16 residues long. The CDR3 reads CAISESDGATNEKLFF. The CDR3 DNA reads as TGTGCCATCAGTGAGTCGGACGGAGCAACTAATGAAAAACTGTTTTTT.

This clonotype was observed a handful of times. The chain couples TRBV30 to TRBJ2-7; TRBD1 agrees at 10 bases. The CDR3 is made up of 15 amino acids. The germline V gene encodes CDR1 GTSNPN and CDR2 SVGIG (reference sequence). The J segment lost 2 bases and the V segment lost 0 bases, leaving 4 bases of the junction unmatched. CDR3 sequence: CAWSVFGTGAYEQYF. CDR3 nucleotide sequence: TGTGCCTGGAGTGTATTTGGGACAGGGGCCTACGAGCAGTACTTC.

This clonotype showed up just a few times. The chain joins TRBV12-3 or TRBV12-4 to TRBJ1-4; possible D gene TRBD1, 6 bases. Trimming removed 3 bases at V and 5 bases at J, with 13 bases between. The CDR3 loop spans 15 amino acids. CDR3 coding DNA: TGTGCCAGCAGTTTGGGGGGGGCAAGAAATGAAAAACTGTTTTTT. Its translation is CASSLGGARNEKLFF.

This clonotype appeared many times. The chain couples TRBV20-1 to TRBJ2-5; a weak D match, TRBD2 (5 bases). The CDR3 length is 15 residues. In germline, CDR1 is DFQATT, CDR2 SNEGSKA (reference sequence). Between the trimmed V and J ends, which lost 0 bases and 5 bases, there was a span of 16 bases. The CDR3 loop reads CSARDPGGPGETQYF. CDR3 DNA: TGCAGTGCTAGAGATCCCGGCGGGCCGGGGGAGACCCAGTACTTC.

The V call is TRBV12-3 or TRBV12-4, the J call TRBJ2-5; 9 bases match TRBD2. The CDR3 spans 17 residues. Trimming at V came to 3 bases and at J to 4 bases, leaving 12 bases not matched to a gene. In DNA form, the CDR3 reads TGTGCCAGCAGTTTGGCCCGTAGCGGGAGTTGGTTAGAGACCCAGTACTTC. Its translation: CASSLARSGSWLETQYF.